The next 14 T cell receptor beta chains were all read from a single sample in a study of Ad26.COV2.S vaccination and SARS-CoV-2 variants. The treatment: roughly 18 received Ad26.COV2.S at low or high dose, single or two shots; 5 received placebo; per-sample allocation not given. Material that was analyzed had been drawn on day 63 after the first vaccine or placebo injection. Assay: immunoSEQ multiplex PCR; the TCRdb copy retains only in-frame clones and omits some. Of approximately 400,000 clones listed, roughly 85% are singletons. The sample consisted of peripheral blood, taken in a trial of Ad26.COV2.S vaccine versus placebo. The receptors come from a person between 18 and 65 years old who received the Ad26.COV2.S COVID-19 vaccine or a placebo.

This clone has just a few counts. The V call is TRBV9, the J call TRBJ2-2, with D maybe TRBD2 (6 bases). Germline V CDR1 and CDR2: SGDLS, YYNGEE. Between the trimmed V and J ends, which lost 8 bases and 7 bases, there was a span of 12 bases. This CDR3 is 12 amino acids long. In DNA form, the CDR3 reads TGTGCCAGTCATGGGGGGATCGGGGAGCTGTTTTTT. Translation: CASHGGIGELFF.

The chain employs TRBV7-6 and TRBJ1-3; D might be TRBD1 (6 bases). The CDR3 totals 18 residues. The germline gives CDR1 SGHVS, CDR2 FNYEAQ. V dropped 3 bases and J dropped 0 bases, with 18 bases sitting between them. The CDR3 sequence: CASSFTLGQSASGNTIYF. The DNA for the CDR3 is TGTGCCAGCAGCTTCACACTCGGACAGAGTGCCTCTGGAAACACCATATATTTT.

The V and J genes are TRBV5-4 and TRBJ1-1; D remains unclear. This CDR3 has 12 amino acids. Trimming left V 9 bases short and J 2 bases short, with 11 bases between. Germline loops: CDR1 SGHNT, CDR2 YYREEE (reference sequence). Here the CDR3 DNA reads TGTGCCACCGCGTTCCCTAACACTGAAGCTTTCTTT. Amino acids: CATAFPNTEAFF.

V usage is TRBV18 and J usage is TRBJ1-1, with no clear D. The CDR3 runs to 16 residues. Trimming took 1 base from V and 0 from J, leaving 12 bases between them. Per germline, CDR1 KGHSH and CDR2 LQKENI. CDR3 nucleotides: TGTGCCAGCTCACCACGGCTCGGGAACTTGAACACTGAAGCTTTCTTT. This gives the protein CASSPRLGNLNTEAFF.

The chain combines TRBV7-9 with TRBJ2-2; TRBD1 matches 8 bases. V shed 5 bases and J 4 bases; nucleotides not matched to a gene: 12. Per the germline V gene, CDR1 is SEHNR and CDR2 is FQNEAQ (reference sequence). The CDR3 runs to 17 residues. CDR3 sequence: CASSPMSHRGSTGELFF. The DNA for the CDR3 is TGTGCCAGCAGCCCGATGTCCCACAGGGGGAGCACCGGGGAGCTGTTTTTT.

The CDR3 loop is CASSSTGTPGEQYF. The CDR3 nucleotides read TGTGCCAGCAGCTCAACCGGGACCCCCGGCGAGCAGTACTTC. V is TRBV11-2 and J is TRBJ2-7; D may be TRBD1 or TRBD2 (5 bases each). Germline CDR1 is SGHAT and CDR2 is FQNNGV. The CDR3 is 14 amino acids. With 4 bases removed from V and 6 bases from J, the gap between germline ends came to 16 bases.

The chain links TRBV7-8 to TRBJ1-4; 8 nucleotides align to TRBD1. Losses at the gene ends were 2 bases for V and 8 bases for J; bases not matched to a gene: 7. The CDR3 loop spans 15 amino acids. Per the germline V gene, CDR1 is SGHVS and CDR2 is FQNEAQ. In DNA form, the CDR3 reads TGTGCCAGCAGCTTATCTCGACAGGGGAGGGAAAAACTGTTTTTT. As protein: CASSLSRQGREKLFF.

The genes are TRBV7-6 and TRBJ1-1; 7 bases are a match to TRBD1. This CDR3 spans 15 amino acids. V was pared by 5 bases and J by 9 bases, with 15 bases of the junction left unmatched. CDR1 is SGHVS, CDR2 FNYEAQ, per germline. The CDR3 is CASSPLPQGLPQAFF. The CDR3 nucleotides are TGTGCCAGCAGCCCACTTCCACAGGGGCTACCACAAGCTTTCTTT.

This chain connects TRBV5-1 to TRBJ1-4; D ambiguous. CDR3 length: 14 residues. The germline V gene has CDR1 SGHRS and CDR2 YFSETQ. Trimming removed 0 bases from V and 8 bases from J, with 11 bases in between. The CDR3 bases are TGCGCCAGCAGCTTGGATCCGTCCACCGAAAAACTGTTTTTT. This encodes CASSLDPSTEKLFF. The full variable domain, its missing parts supplied by reference TRBV5-1 and TRBJ1-4, is KAGVTQTPRYLIKTRGQQVTLSCSPISGHRSVSWYQQTPGQGLQFLFEYFSETQRNKGNFPGRFSGRQFSNSRSEMNVSTLELGDSALYLCASSLDPSTEKLFFGSGTQLSVL.

The chain couples TRBV7-9 to TRBJ2-1, with TRBD2 as a possible D gene (5 bases). V lost 5 bases and J 4 bases, leaving 18 bases between the germline ends. CDR1 and CDR2 (germline): SEHNR, FQNEAQ (reference sequence). CDR3 length: 16 residues. The CDR3 DNA reads as TGTGCCAGCAGCCCAATCTTCTGGCGGACTTACAATGAGCAGTTCTTC. It encodes CASSPIFWRTYNEQFF.

The chain joins TRBV3-1 (or the pseudogene TRBV3-2) to TRBJ2-7, with D perhaps TRBD1 (6 bases). The CDR3 consists of 15 residues. Trimming took 3 bases from V and 2 from J, leaving 14 bases between them. Germline V gene sequence: CDR1 LGHDT, CDR2 YNNKEL (reference sequence). CDR3 protein: CASSQSYRAPYEQYF. CDR3 in DNA: TGTGCCAGCAGCCAGTCCTACAGGGCCCCCTACGAGCAGTACTTC.

The rearrangement links TRBV24-1 to TRBJ2-4, with TRBD1 matching 9 bases. From germline, CDR1 is KGHDR and CDR2 SFDVKD. After removal of 3 bases from V and 4 bases from J, the junction contained 3 bases not matched to a gene. The CDR3 length is 15 residues. DNA for the CDR3: TGTGCCACCAGTGATGACGGGACAGGGAAAAACATTCAGTACTTC. This encodes CATSDDGTGKNIQYF.

V is TRBV7-2 and J is TRBJ2-5, with 10 bases that match TRBD2. Germline V CDR1 and CDR2: SGHTA, FQGNSA. The CDR3 length is 15 residues. Trimming at V came to 4 bases and at J to 6 bases, leaving 8 bases not matched to a gene. CDR3 sequence reads: CASSSMGLARQTQYF. The CDR3 bases are TGTGCCAGCAGCTCCATGGGACTAGCGCGTCAGACCCAGTACTTC.

The chain links TRBV7-2 to TRBJ2-5; D gene uncertain. Trimming took off 3 bases at V and 5 bases at J, with 10 bases between the two ends. CDR1 is SGHTA and CDR2 is FQGNSA in the germline V gene. CDR3 length equals 13 residues. The CDR3 nucleotides are TGTGCCAGCAGCTTCGTTCAAGCGGAGACCCAGTACTTC. This encodes CASSFVQAETQYF.